This T cell receptor beta chain came from a study of blood T cell repertoires in COVID-19. Overall study context: Collection of acute and convalescent COVID-19 samples took place in the United States, Italy and Spain. Nucleic acid was either cDNA or gDNA, and it came from T cells, B-cell-depleted T cells, or PBMCs.

This clone was seen a few times. Original processing notes: Reference gene primers were amplified, and this amplification served to estimate nucleated cell counts. The table came from immunoSEQ multiplex PCR; TCRdb's copy has only in-frame clones and leaves some out. The D gene and trimming were derived from the DNA, and the V and J assignments and clone size from that table. This table holds about 100,000 clones, around four fifths found once. V trimming: 4 bases; J trimming: 8 bases; junction bases outside the gene matches: 6. The CDR3 runs to 15 residues. Germline assignment: CDR1 LNHDA and CDR2 SQIVND (reference sequence).

V is TRBV19 and J is TRBJ1-6; TRBD1 aligns across 9 bases. The TCR comes from a man aged 45-60 years with active or convalescent COVID-19. The sequencing input was peripheral blood. CDR3 region: CASSTQGQGYSPLHF. The CDR3 bases are TGTGCCAGTAGTACCCAGGGACAGGGTTATTCACCCCTCCACTTT. Filled out from reference TRBV19 and TRBJ1-6, the complete variable domain reads DGGITQSPKYLFRKEGQNVTLSCEQNLNHDAMYWYRQDPGQGLRLIYYSQIVNDFQKGDIAEGYSVSREKKESFPLTVTSAQKNPTAFYLCASSTQGQGYSPLHFGNGTRLTVT.